Below, 13 T cell receptor beta chains from the same sample are listed, as sequenced in a study of blood T cell repertoires in COVID-19 (dated by TCRdb to about 2020). The library was obtained by the immunoSEQ multiplex PCR assay. As stored in TCRdb, this immuneACCESS dataset retains in-frame rearrangements with V and J assigned. A fraction of the clones does not appear; measured against another copy, unresolved V genes explain less than half of the discrepancy, and the remainder lacks a known reason. Counted in this sample were tens of thousands of clones; around 82% of them appeared once. Together, the top ten hold about 16% of the sample. Sequencing input: peripheral blood. The receptors come from a man aged 55 to 69 with COVID-19, enrolled during active disease.

The chain uses TRBV7-9 and TRBJ1-6, with D perhaps matching TRBD1 (5 bases). CDR1 SEHNR and CDR2 FQNEAQ come from the germline V gene (reference sequence). This CDR3 contains 15 residues. V was clipped by 5 bases and J by 7 bases, with 15 bases between them. This chain's CDR3 is CASSPLWGSNSPLHF. CDR3 sequence (DNA): TGTGCCAGCAGCCCTCTCTGGGGCTCAAATTCACCCCTCCACTTT.

This clone was recorded a few times. This rearrangement joins TRBV5-1 to TRBJ2-1; 8 nucleotides agree with TRBD2. V lost 3 bases, J lost 4 bases, and 6 bases stayed unmatched. Germline CDR1 reads SGHRS; CDR2 reads YFSETQ. The CDR3 contains 15 residues. CDR3 in DNA: TGCGCCAGCAGCTCAACTAGCGGACCGTACAATGAGCAGTTCTTC. Translation: CASSSTSGPYNEQFF.

The rearrangement links TRBV7-2 to TRBJ1-2; 7 bases fit TRBD1. CDR3 size: 13 residues. Germline V gene sequence: CDR1 SGHTA, CDR2 FQGNSA. V was pared by 4 bases and J by 5 bases, with 4 bases of the junction left unmatched. CDR3: CASSSGQTYGYTF. CDR3 nucleotides: TGTGCCAGCAGCTCGGGACAGACGTATGGCTACACCTTC.

The chain employs TRBV6-2 or TRBV6-3 and TRBJ2-1; 15 bases agree with TRBD2. Germline loops: CDR1 MNHEY, CDR2 SVGEGT. The junction had 15 bases not matched to a gene; V was cut back by 2 bases and J by 10 bases. This CDR3 comprises 19 residues. CDR3 in amino acids: CASSYRIGLAGGPGGEQFF. The CDR3 nucleotides are TGTGCCAGCAGTTACCGGATCGGACTAGCGGGAGGGCCTGGCGGGGAGCAGTTCTTC.

The chain is built from TRBV30 and TRBJ1-2; D remains ambiguous. Trimming left V 4 bases short and J 0 bases short, with 12 bases between. This CDR3 is 14 amino acids long. The V gene's germline CDR1 is GTSNPN and CDR2 SVGIG (reference sequence). The CDR3 nucleotides read TGTGCCTGGACCGAGGGAAACTCTAACTATGGCTACACCTTC. Its translation: CAWTEGNSNYGYTF.

The table lists this clone with a few counts. The J gene is TRBJ2-7, the V gene TRBV6-1, with TRBD2 as a possible D gene (6 bases). V lost 3 bases to trimming and J lost 1 base, with 10 bases between them. This CDR3 region has 14 residues. CDR1 MNHNS and CDR2 SASEGT come from the germline V gene. The CDR3 bases are TGTGCCAGCAGTGAGGCCGGGAGATCCTACGAGCAGTACTTC. Translating it yields CASSEAGRSYEQYF.

This clone was detected only a few times. This chain joins TRBV18 and TRBJ2-7, with 8 nucleotides matching TRBD2. The trim removed 3 bases at V and 7 bases at J, leaving 17 bases unmatched. The CDR3 loop spans 17 amino acids. In germline, CDR1 is KGHSH, CDR2 LQKENI. Written as DNA, the CDR3 is TGTGCCAGCTCACCTACTGCCCCGGGAGCGGGGGCCTGGGAGCAGTACTTC. Protein: CASSPTAPGAGAWEQYF.

The rearrangement joins TRBV30 to TRBJ2-5, with 7 bases matching TRBD2. CDR1 is GTSNPN, CDR2 SVGIG, per germline (reference sequence). This CDR3 comprises 12 residues. Trimming cost V 1 base and J 4 bases; bases outside gene matches: 0. The CDR3 is CAWSGGGETQYF. DNA for the CDR3: TGTGCCTGGAGTGGGGGGGGAGAGACCCAGTACTTC.

The rearrangement links TRBV19 to TRBJ2-7; 7 nucleotides line up with TRBD2. The CDR3 runs 19 residues. Germline trimming cut 5 bases from V and 2 bases from J; bases unmatched to any gene: 21. CDR1 and CDR2 (germline): LNHDA, SQIVND (reference sequence). DNA of the CDR3: TGTGCCAGTAGTCCCCCAACCCCCCACCGACTAGCTGGAACCTACGAGCAGTACTTC. Translated, it gives CASSPPTPHRLAGTYEQYF.

The V gene is TRBV5-5, the J gene TRBJ1-5, with D unresolved. From germline, CDR1 is SGHKS and CDR2 YYEKEE (reference sequence). The CDR3 totals 14 residues. The ends were cut back, 2 bases at V and 6 bases at J, with 12 bases in the middle. DNA of the CDR3: TGTGCCAGCAGCTTAGAGTTTTCTCGTCAGCCCCAGCATTTT. Amino acid sequence: CASSLEFSRQPQHF.

This chain uses TRBV6-1 with TRBJ2-7; 7 bases are shared with TRBD2. Trimming removed 2 bases from V and 2 bases from J; junction bases left unmatched: 9. CDR3 length: 16 amino acids. The V gene's germline CDR1 is MNHNS and CDR2 SASEGT. CDR3: CASSEPGAGNPYEQYF. CDR3 bases: TGTGCCAGCAGTGAACCGGGAGCGGGGAACCCCTACGAGCAGTACTTC.

The chain recombines TRBV4-1 with TRBJ2-3; 12 bases are shared with TRBD2. V gave up 4 bases and J gave up 2 bases; unmatched junction bases: 7. Germline CDR1 reads MGHRA; CDR2 reads YSYEKL. The CDR3 has 17 amino acids. The CDR3 loop is CASSRGLAGGFTDTQYF. The CDR3 nucleotides read TGCGCCAGCAGCCGGGGGCTAGCGGGAGGGTTCACAGATACGCAGTATTTT.

This clone was seen a handful of times. This chain links TRBV5-1 with TRBJ2-7, with 10 bases fitting TRBD2. V shed 2 bases and J 0 bases; nucleotides not matched to a gene: 14. This CDR3 has 19 residues. The germline gives CDR1 SGHRS, CDR2 YFSETQ. The CDR3 DNA reads TGCGCCAGCAGCTTCAGTGGTGAAGGACTAGCGGTTAACTCCTACGAGCAGTACTTC. Residues: CASSFSGEGLAVNSYEQYF.